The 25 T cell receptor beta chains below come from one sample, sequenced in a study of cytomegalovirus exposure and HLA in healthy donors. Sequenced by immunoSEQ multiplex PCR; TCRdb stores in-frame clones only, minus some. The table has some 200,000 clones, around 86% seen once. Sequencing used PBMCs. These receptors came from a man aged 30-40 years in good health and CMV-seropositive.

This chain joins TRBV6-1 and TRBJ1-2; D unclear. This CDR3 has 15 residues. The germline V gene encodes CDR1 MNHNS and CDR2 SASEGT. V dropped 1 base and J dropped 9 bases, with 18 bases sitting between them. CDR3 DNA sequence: TGTGCCAGCAGTGAAGGCGCATCCCGCCTGAGGAGCTACACCTTC. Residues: CASSEGASRLRSYTF.

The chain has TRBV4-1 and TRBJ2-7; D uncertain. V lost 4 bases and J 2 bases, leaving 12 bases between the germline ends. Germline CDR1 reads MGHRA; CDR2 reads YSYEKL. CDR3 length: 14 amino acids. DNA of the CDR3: TGCGCCAGCAGCCTTTCCCTACTAACCTACGAGCAGTACTTC. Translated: CASSLSLLTYEQYF.

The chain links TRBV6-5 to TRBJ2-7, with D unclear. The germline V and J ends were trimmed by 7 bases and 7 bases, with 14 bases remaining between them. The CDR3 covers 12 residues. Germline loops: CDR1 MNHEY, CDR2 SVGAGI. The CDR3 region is CASKQAPREQYF. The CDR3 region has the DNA TGTGCCAGCAAGCAGGCCCCGCGGGAGCAGTACTTC.

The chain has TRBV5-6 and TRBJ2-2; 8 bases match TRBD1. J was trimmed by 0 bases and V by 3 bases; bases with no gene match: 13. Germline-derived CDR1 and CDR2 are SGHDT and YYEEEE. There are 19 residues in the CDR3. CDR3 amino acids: CASSSWIGTGVSNTGELFF. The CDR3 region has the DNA TGTGCCAGCAGCTCCTGGATCGGGACAGGAGTTTCGAACACCGGGGAGCTGTTTTTT.

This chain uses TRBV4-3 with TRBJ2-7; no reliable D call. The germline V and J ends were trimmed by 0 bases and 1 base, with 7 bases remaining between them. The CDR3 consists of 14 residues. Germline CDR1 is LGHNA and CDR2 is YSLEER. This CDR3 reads CASSQEWMSYEQYF. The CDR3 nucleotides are TGCGCCAGCAGCCAAGAATGGATGTCCTACGAGCAGTACTTC.

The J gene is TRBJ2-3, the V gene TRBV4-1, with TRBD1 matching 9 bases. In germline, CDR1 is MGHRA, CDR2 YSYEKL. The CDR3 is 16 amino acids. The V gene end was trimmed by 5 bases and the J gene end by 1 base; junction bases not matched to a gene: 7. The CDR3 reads CASSDRDREGTDTQYF. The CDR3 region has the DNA TGCGCCAGCAGCGACCGGGACAGGGAAGGCACAGATACGCAGTATTTT.

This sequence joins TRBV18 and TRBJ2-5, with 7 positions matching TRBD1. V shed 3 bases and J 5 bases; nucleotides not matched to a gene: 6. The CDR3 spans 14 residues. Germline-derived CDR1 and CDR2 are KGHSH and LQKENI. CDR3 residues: CASSPTGVVETQYF. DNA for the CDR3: TGTGCCAGCTCACCTACAGGGGTGGTGGAGACCCAGTACTTC.

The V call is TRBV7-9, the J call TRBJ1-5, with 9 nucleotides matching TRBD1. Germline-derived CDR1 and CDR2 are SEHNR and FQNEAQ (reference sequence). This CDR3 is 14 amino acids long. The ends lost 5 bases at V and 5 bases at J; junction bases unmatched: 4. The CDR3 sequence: CASSRGTGYQPQHF. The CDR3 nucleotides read TGTGCCAGCAGCCGTGGGACAGGGTATCAGCCCCAGCATTTT.

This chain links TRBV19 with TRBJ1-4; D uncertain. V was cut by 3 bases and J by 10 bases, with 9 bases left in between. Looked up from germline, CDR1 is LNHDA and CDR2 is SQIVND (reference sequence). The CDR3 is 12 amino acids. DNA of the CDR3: TGTGCCAGTAGTATTGATCGAGGAAAACTGTTTTTT. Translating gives CASSIDRGKLFF.

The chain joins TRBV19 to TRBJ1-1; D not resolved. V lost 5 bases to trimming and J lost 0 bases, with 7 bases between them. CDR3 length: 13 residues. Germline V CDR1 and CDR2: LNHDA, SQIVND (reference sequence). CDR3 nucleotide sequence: TGTGCCAGTAGTTCTCGGGTGAACACTGAAGCTTTCTTT. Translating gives CASSSRVNTEAFF.

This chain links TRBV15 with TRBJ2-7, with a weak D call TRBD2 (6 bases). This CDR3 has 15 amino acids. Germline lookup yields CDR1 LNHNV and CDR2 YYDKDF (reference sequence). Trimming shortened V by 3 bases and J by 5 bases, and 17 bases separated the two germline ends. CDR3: CATSSPATRGHEQYF. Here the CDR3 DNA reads TGTGCCACCAGCAGTCCGGCGACTAGAGGCCACGAGCAGTACTTC.

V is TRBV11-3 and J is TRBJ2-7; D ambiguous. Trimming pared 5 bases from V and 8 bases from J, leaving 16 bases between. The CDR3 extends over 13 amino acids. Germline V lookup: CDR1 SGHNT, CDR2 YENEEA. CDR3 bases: TGTGCCAGCAGCCCCGACGGTTCGGTGAAGCAGTACTTC. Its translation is CASSPDGSVKQYF.

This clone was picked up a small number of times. The CDR3 DNA is TGTGCCAGCAGCCGCCGGACAGGTGCTGGGGCCAACGTCCTGACTTTC. Translated: CASSRRTGAGANVLTF. This chain connects TRBV28 to TRBJ2-6, with 7 bases aligning to TRBD1. With V trimmed by 6 bases and J by 2 bases, 7 bases remained unmatched. The CDR3 is made up of 16 amino acids. Germline-derived CDR1 and CDR2 are MDHEN and SYDVKM.

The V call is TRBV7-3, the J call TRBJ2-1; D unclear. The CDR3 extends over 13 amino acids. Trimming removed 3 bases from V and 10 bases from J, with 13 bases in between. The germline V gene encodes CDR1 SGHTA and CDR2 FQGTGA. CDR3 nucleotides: TGTGCCAGCAGCTTCGGCGGCCTAACCGAGCAGTTCTTC. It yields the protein CASSFGGLTEQFF.

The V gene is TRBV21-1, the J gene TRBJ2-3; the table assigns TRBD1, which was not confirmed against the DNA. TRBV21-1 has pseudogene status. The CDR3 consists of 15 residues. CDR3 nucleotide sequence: TGTGCCAGCACCCCGACAGGGAGAGGCACAGATACGCAGTATTTT. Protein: CASTPTGRGTDTQYF.

CDR3: CASSLVGVNTGELFF. CDR3 coding DNA: TGTGCCAGCAGCTTAGTCGGGGTGAACACCGGGGAGCTGTTTTTT. V is TRBV13 and J is TRBJ2-2, with D perhaps TRBD2 (5 bases). V lost 1 base and J lost 1, with 7 bases in between. The germline V gene encodes CDR1 PRHDT and CDR2 FYEKMQ (reference sequence). This CDR3 contains 15 residues.

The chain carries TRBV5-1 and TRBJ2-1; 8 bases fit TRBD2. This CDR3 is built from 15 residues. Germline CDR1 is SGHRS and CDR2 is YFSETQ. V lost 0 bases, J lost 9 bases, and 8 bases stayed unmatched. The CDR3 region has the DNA TGCGCCAGCAGCTTGGTCCGGGGGGGCTTGGTTGAGCAGTTCTTC. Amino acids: CASSLVRGGLVEQFF.

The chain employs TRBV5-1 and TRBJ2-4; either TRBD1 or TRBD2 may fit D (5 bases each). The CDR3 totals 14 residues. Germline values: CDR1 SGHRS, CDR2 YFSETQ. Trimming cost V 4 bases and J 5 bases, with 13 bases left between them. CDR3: CASSPGAAENIQYF. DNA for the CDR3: TGCGCCAGCAGCCCCGGGGCAGCAGAAAACATTCAGTACTTC.

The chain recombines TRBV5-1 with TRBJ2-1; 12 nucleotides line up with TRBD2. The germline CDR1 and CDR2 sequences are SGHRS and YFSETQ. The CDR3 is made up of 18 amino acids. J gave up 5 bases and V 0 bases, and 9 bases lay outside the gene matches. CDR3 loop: CASSLGLAGAFGDNEQFF. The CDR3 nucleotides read TGCGCCAGCAGCTTGGGACTAGCGGGAGCATTCGGGGACAATGAGCAGTTCTTC.

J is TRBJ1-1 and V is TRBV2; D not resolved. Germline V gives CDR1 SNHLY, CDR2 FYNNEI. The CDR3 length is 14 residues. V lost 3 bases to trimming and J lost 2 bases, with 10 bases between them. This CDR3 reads CASSEWRGNTEAFF. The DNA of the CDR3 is TGTGCCAGCAGTGAGTGGCGAGGAAACACTGAAGCTTTCTTT. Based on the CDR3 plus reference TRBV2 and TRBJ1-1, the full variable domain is EPEVTQTPSHQVTQMGQEVILRCVPISNHLYFYWYRQILGQKVEFLVSFYNNEISEKSEIFDDQFSVERPDGSNFTLKIRSTKLEDSAMYFCASSEWRGNTEAFFGQGTRLTVV.

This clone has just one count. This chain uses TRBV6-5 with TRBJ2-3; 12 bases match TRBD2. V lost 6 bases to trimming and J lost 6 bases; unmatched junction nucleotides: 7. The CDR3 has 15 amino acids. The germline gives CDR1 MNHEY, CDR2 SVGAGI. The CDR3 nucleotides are TGTGCCAGCAGCCGACTAGCGGGAGCAAGGGATACGCAGTATTTT. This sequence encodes CASSRLAGARDTQYF.

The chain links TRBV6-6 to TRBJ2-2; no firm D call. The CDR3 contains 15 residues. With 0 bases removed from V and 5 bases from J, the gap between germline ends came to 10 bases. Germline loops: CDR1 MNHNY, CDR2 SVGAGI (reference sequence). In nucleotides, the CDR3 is TGTGCCAGCAGTTACTCGATGCCTGATACCGGGGAGCTGTTTTTT. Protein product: CASSYSMPDTGELFF.

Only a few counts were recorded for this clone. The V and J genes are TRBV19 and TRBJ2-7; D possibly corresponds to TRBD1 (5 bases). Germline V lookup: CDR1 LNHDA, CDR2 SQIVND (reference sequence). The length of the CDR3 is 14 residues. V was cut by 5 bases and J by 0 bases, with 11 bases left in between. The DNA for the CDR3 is TGTGCCAGTAGTGCCCGGACAAACTCCTACGAGCAGTACTTC. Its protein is CASSARTNSYEQYF. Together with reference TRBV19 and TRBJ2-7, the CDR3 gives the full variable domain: DGGITQSPKYLFRKEGQNVTLSCEQNLNHDAMYWYRQDPGQGLRLIYYSQIVNDFQKGDIAEGYSVSREKKESFPLTVTSAQKNPTAFYLCASSARTNSYEQYFGPGTRLTVT.

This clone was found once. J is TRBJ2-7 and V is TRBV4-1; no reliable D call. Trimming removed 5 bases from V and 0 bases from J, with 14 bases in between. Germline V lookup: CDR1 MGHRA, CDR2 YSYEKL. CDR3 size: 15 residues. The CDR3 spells CASSTEPGSSYEQYF. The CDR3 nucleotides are TGCGCCAGCAGCACGGAACCCGGCAGCTCCTACGAGCAGTACTTC.

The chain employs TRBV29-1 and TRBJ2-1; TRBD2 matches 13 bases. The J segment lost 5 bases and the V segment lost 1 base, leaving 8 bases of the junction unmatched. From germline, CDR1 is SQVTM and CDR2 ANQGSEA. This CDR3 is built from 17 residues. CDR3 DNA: TGCAGCGTTGAAGCTCCGGGGGGGACTAGCGGGAACAATGAGCAGTTCTTC. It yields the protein CSVEAPGGTSGNNEQFF.